This TCR beta chain was documented in a study of immune heterogeneity within non-small cell lung tumors. Overall study: A handful of squamous cell carcinomas, roughly 11 non-squamous carcinomas and 1 not otherwise specified made up the tumors.

The ends were cut back, 0 bases at V and 4 bases at J, with 5 bases in the middle. The germline gives CDR1 GTSNPN, CDR2 SVGIG (reference sequence). The CDR3 is made up of 12 amino acids. This clonotype appeared many times. Its antigen remains unknown. Study results and caveats: Recurring identical dominant CDR3 beta clonotypes were observed across tumor sites within a patient, together with site-unique high-frequency clones. Largely, high-frequency T-cell receptor beta clonotypes differed from one individual patient to another.

Template input, which was bulk tumor genomic DNA, totaled 450 to 600 ng per sample. Several biopsies were collected from each primary tumor during surgery. They were spaced as far apart as possible within the tumor mass. Patients with untreated, newly diagnosed non-small cell lung cancer underwent curative surgery. Patients with newly diagnosed non-small cell lung cancer who underwent surgery with curative intent served as donors. A multiplex PCR containing 32 V primers and 13 J primers was used to amplify TCR beta CDR3. TCRdb used MiXCR to reprocess the multiplex PCR reads, holding one entry per CDR3 protein. The top ten clones hold around 3.8% of a sample with 20,000 to 25,000 distinct CDR3 sequences, about 30% of them seen once.

This chain uses TRBV30 with TRBJ2-3; D remains unclear. Sequencing was performed on lung tumor tissue. This clonotype was obtained from a man aged 40-49 years with non-small cell lung cancer. CDR3 amino acids: CAWSVSPDTQYF. The DNA of the CDR3 is TGTGCCTGGAGTGTAAGCCCAGATACGCAGTATTTT.